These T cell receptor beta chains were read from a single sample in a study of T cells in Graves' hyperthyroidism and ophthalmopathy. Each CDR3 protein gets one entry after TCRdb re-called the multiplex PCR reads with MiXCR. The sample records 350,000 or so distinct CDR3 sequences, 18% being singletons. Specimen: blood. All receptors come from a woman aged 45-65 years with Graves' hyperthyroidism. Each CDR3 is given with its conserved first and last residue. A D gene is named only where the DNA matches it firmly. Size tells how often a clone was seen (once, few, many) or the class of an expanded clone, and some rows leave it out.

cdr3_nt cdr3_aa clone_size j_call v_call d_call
TGTGCCAGCAGTTACTCGACCGCGCAGGATGGCTACACCTTC CASSYSTAQDGYTF few TRBJ1-2 TRBV6-5 NA
TGTGCCAGCAGCTTAAGTGGGACTAGCAGTCGAGAGACCCAGTACTTC CASSLSGTSSRETQYF few TRBJ2-5 TRBV7-3 TRBD2
TGTGCCAGCAGTTCCGGCTGGGGGCAGGCAGGCATTCAGTACTTC CASSSGWGQAGIQYF few TRBJ2-4 TRBV2 NA
TGTGCCAGCAGACAGGGGCGGCACACTGAAGCTTTCTTT CASRQGRHTEAFF many TRBJ1-1 TRBV6-1 TRBD1
TGTGCCATCAGTGAGGGGACAGGGGGCAACTATGGCTACACCTTC CAISEGTGGNYGYTF many TRBJ1-2 TRBV10-3 TRBD1
TGTGCCAGCAGCTTCAGGACAGGGGTCAATCAGCCCCAGCATTTT CASSFRTGVNQPQHF many TRBJ1-5 TRBV7-2 TRBD1
TGTGCCAGCAGCTTAGGAGGGGACAGGGATCAGCCCCAGCATTTT CASSLGGDRDQPQHF few TRBJ1-5 TRBV7-2 TRBD1
TGCGCCAGCAGCCAGGGACAGCTCACGAACTATGGCTACACCTTC CASSQGQLTNYGYTF many TRBJ1-2 TRBV5-1 TRBD1
TGCAGTGTTAGCGGGAGGACCATGGACGAGCAGTACTTC CSVSGRTMDEQYF many TRBJ2-7 TRBV20-1 TRBD2
TGTGCCAGCAGTTACTCGAGGGCGGCCGGCTATGGCTACACCTTC CASSYSRAAGYGYTF NA TRBJ1-2 TRBV6-2/TRBV6-3 NA
TGTGCCAGCAGCCACGGGCAAGCCTACAATGAGCAGTTCTTC CASSHGQAYNEQFF many TRBJ2-1 TRBV14 NA
TGCGCCAGCAGTGGACTGTACAATGAGCAGTTCTTC CASSGLYNEQFF medium-sized TRBJ2-1 TRBV10-2 NA
TGTGCCAGCAGCCAGGTTCCCTCCTACTACAATGAGCAGTTCTTC CASSQVPSYYNEQFF NA TRBJ2-1 TRBV3-1 NA
TGTGCCAGCAGCGTCGCCCGCCGGCCAAACACCGGGGAGCTGTTTTTT CASSVARRPNTGELFF NA TRBJ2-2 TRBV9 NA
TGTGCCAGCAGCTTACGTGGGAGGGCAGATGAGCAGTTCTTC CASSLRGRADEQFF NA TRBJ2-1 TRBV7-3 TRBD2
TGTGCCAGTAGTGAGGACCTCGATCCTAACTATGGCTACGCCTTC CASSEDLDPNYGYAF NA TRBJ1-2 TRBV19 NA
TGTGCCAGCAGCCAAGGACAGGGGCTTGGCTACACCTTC CASSQGQGLGYTF many TRBJ1-2 TRBV3-1 TRBD1
TGCAGTGTGGTCCGGGACTATAACTACGAGCAGTACTTC CSVVRDYNYEQYF many TRBJ2-7 TRBV20-1 TRBD2
TGTGCTAGCAGCCCCACTAGCGGGAGCCACAATGAGCAGTTCTTC CASSPTSGSHNEQFF NA TRBJ2-1 TRBV7-7 TRBD2